Shown below are 29 T cell receptor beta chains from a single sample sequenced in a study of blood T cell repertoires in COVID-19. TCRdb's copy holds only in-frame clones and misses some; the assay was immunoSEQ multiplex PCR. Counted here are 150,000 to 200,000 clones, around 87% occurring once; the ten biggest clones make up less than 3%. The sequenced sample consisted of peripheral blood. These receptor sequences come from an elderly woman with COVID-19, enrolled during active disease.

V is TRBV6-2 or TRBV6-3 and J is TRBJ2-3; 11 positions match TRBD1. The V gene's germline CDR1 is MNHEY and CDR2 SVGEGT. V shed 5 bases, J shed 3 bases, and the junction held 7 bases outside the gene matches. The CDR3 loop spans 16 amino acids. The CDR3 DNA follows: TGTGCCAGCAGTCCCGGGACAGGGGGGAGGACAGATACGCAGTATTTT. It encodes CASSPGTGGRTDTQYF.

The CDR3 here is CASSLGGTHLETQYF. Here the CDR3 DNA reads TGTGCCAGCAGCTTAGGCGGGACTCATCTAGAGACCCAGTACTTC. The chain combines TRBV11-2 with TRBJ2-5, with D possibly being TRBD2 (6 bases). CDR3 length: 15 amino acids. Trimming removed 1 base at V and 4 bases at J, with 13 bases between. Per the germline V gene, CDR1 is SGHAT and CDR2 is FQNNGV. Based on the CDR3 plus reference TRBV11-2 and TRBJ2-5, the full variable domain is EAGVAQSPRYKIIEKRQSVAFWCNPISGHATLYWYQQILGQGPKLLIQFQNNGVVDDSQLPKDRFSAERLKGVDSTLKIQPAKLEDSAVYLCASSLGGTHLETQYFGPGTRLLVL.

The chain recombines TRBV6-5 with TRBJ2-2, with 8 bases aligning to TRBD2. CDR3 size: 14 residues. From germline, CDR1 is MNHEY and CDR2 SVGAGI. Trimming took 6 bases from V and 7 from J; bases not matched to a gene: 7. The CDR3 bases are TGTGCCAGCAGACCGGGAGGGCCCATCGGGGAGCTGTTTTTT. This encodes CASRPGGPIGELFF.

The chain joins TRBV18 to TRBJ1-1; tentatively, D is TRBD1 (5 bases). The germline V gene encodes CDR1 KGHSH and CDR2 LQKENI. This CDR3 has 14 residues. V lost 4 bases to trimming and J lost 0 bases, with 9 bases between them. The CDR3 here is CASSRDSLNTEAFF. The CDR3 DNA reads as TGTGCCAGCTCACGCGACAGTTTGAACACTGAAGCTTTCTTT.

The V and J genes are TRBV7-9 and TRBJ1-4, with 7 bases that match TRBD1. Germline assignment: CDR1 SEHNR and CDR2 FQNEAQ (reference sequence). Losses at the gene ends were 1 base for V and 4 bases for J; bases not matched to a gene: 12. The CDR3 extends over 18 amino acids. The CDR3 sequence is CASSLVGVQGVNNEKLFF. The CDR3 nucleotides read TGTGCCAGCAGCTTAGTCGGCGTGCAGGGGGTTAATAATGAAAAACTGTTTTTT.

The genes are TRBV5-5 and TRBJ1-2, with D maybe TRBD1 (6 bases). Deletions cut 4 bases from V and 6 bases from J, with 19 bases between. CDR1 is SGHKS, CDR2 YYEKEE, per germline (reference sequence). This CDR3 comprises 15 residues. The CDR3 is CASSQGHGGGHGYTF. In nucleotides, the CDR3 is TGTGCCAGCAGCCAGGGACATGGGGGCGGTCATGGCTACACCTTC.

The genes are TRBV19 and TRBJ1-2; D remains ambiguous. This CDR3 is 14 amino acids long. From germline, CDR1 is LNHDA and CDR2 SQIVND (reference sequence). V was pared by 3 bases and J by 7 bases, with 15 bases between. CDR3 nucleotides: TGTGCCAGTAGTATTCACGGTTCCCCGGGTGGCTACACCTTC. It is translated as CASSIHGSPGGYTF.

Remarks on this clone: In the same sample, other DNA sequences code for this CDR3. This chain links TRBV7-9 with TRBJ2-3; no reliable D call. This CDR3 region has 14 residues. The germline V and J ends were trimmed by 5 bases and 0 bases, with 9 bases remaining between them. CDR1 and CDR2 (germline): SEHNR, FQNEAQ (reference sequence). This CDR3 reads CASSPSTSTDTQYF. The DNA of the CDR3 is TGTGCCAGCAGCCCCTCCACAAGCACAGATACGCAGTATTTT.

The chain has TRBV7-9 and TRBJ1-4; D is perhaps TRBD1 (6 bases). The germline gives CDR1 SEHNR, CDR2 FQNEAQ (reference sequence). There are 14 residues in the CDR3. V was clipped by 5 bases and J by 1 base, with 8 bases between them. CDR3 sequence: CASSRTVTNEKLFF. The CDR3 nucleotides are TGTGCCAGCAGCCGGACAGTAACTAATGAAAAACTGTTTTTT.

The chain couples TRBV7-2 to TRBJ2-1; the match to TRBD2 covers 9 bases. Unmatched junction bases numbered 11, after V lost 2 bases and J lost 9 bases. Germline V gene lookup returns CDR1 SGHTA and CDR2 FQGNSA. This CDR3 contains 16 residues. The CDR3 DNA sequence: TGTGCCAGCAGCTTACTCCCGCTGCGGGAGGGCACTGAGCAGTTCTTC. Translated: CASSLLPLREGTEQFF.

V usage is TRBV4-3 and J usage is TRBJ2-2; D might be TRBD2 (5 bases). The length of the CDR3 is 16 residues. The V gene lost 1 base and the J gene lost 6 bases, with 15 bases spanning the gap. The germline CDR1 and CDR2 sequences are LGHNA and YSLEER. The DNA of the CDR3 is TGCGCCAGCAGCCAAGTTACCGGGAATTGGGCCGGGGAGCTGTTTTTT. Protein sequence: CASSQVTGNWAGELFF.

This clone was seen a single time. The V and J genes are TRBV4-1 and TRBJ2-3; 8 nucleotides align to TRBD2. This CDR3 region has 17 residues. Germline V CDR1 and CDR2: MGHRA, YSYEKL. V dropped 1 base and J dropped 2; count of bases not matched to a gene: 8. The chain's CDR3 is CASSQVNSGKATDTQYF. The CDR3 DNA is TGCGCCAGCAGCCAAGTTAATAGCGGGAAGGCCACAGATACGCAGTATTTT.

V gene TRBV19 combines with J gene TRBJ1-6; maybe TRBD1 (5 bases). The CDR3 covers 15 residues. Between the trimmed V and J ends, which lost 5 bases and 3 bases, there was a span of 11 bases. Germline loops: CDR1 LNHDA, CDR2 SQIVND (reference sequence). The DNA for the CDR3 is TGTGCCAGTAGTGCCGGGACTATCTATAATTCACCCCTCCACTTT. It codes for CASSAGTIYNSPLHF.

This chain uses TRBV2 with TRBJ1-2; maybe TRBD1 (5 bases). The V end was cut by 3 bases, the J end by 4 bases, with 9 bases between. The CDR3 consists of 13 residues. Germline assignment: CDR1 SNHLY and CDR2 FYNNEI. The CDR3 sequence is CASSDRDSYGYTF. The CDR3 nucleotides read TGTGCCAGCAGTGACCGGGACTCCTATGGCTACACCTTC.

The chain carries TRBV14 and TRBJ1-2, with a weak D call TRBD1 (5 bases). The CDR3 spans 12 residues. CDR1 and CDR2 from the germline V gene are SGHDN and FVKESK. V lost 5 bases to trimming and J lost 4 bases, with 8 bases between them. The CDR3 coding sequence is TGTGCCAGCAGCAACAGGTCCTATGGCTACACCTTC. Residues: CASSNRSYGYTF.

The rearrangement joins TRBV5-1 to TRBJ1-1; 9 bases map to TRBD1. V lost 4 bases to trimming and J lost 1 base; unmatched junction nucleotides: 5. The CDR3 has 15 amino acids. CDR1 and CDR2 from the germline V gene are SGHRS and YFSETQ. CDR3 bases: TGCGCCAGCAGCCTGGGACAGGGCGAGAACACTGAAGCTTTCTTT. Its translation: CASSLGQGENTEAFF. The complete variable domain, with remaining parts taken from reference TRBV5-1 and TRBJ1-1, reads KAGVTQTPRYLIKTRGQQVTLSCSPISGHRSVSWYQQTPGQGLQFLFEYFSETQRNKGNFPGRFSGRQFSNSRSEMNVSTLELGDSALYLCASSLGQGENTEAFFGQGTRLTVV.

This chain uses TRBV6-5 with TRBJ2-7, with 8 bases lining up with TRBD1. The CDR3 runs to 12 residues. The germline gives CDR1 MNHEY, CDR2 SVGAGI. V was clipped by 6 bases and J by 3 bases; unmatched bases: 1. CDR3 DNA: TGTGCCAGCAGGGACAGGGACTACGAGCAGTACTTC. The encoded protein is CASRDRDYEQYF.

This clone was detected ten times or more. CDR3 nucleotides: TGTGCCAGCAGCGCCGACCCTAGCGGGAATAGCGAGCAGTACTTC. This codes for CASSADPSGNSEQYF. The rearrangement joins TRBV9 to TRBJ2-7; TRBD2 agrees at 9 bases. The CDR3 sequence is 15 residues long. The germline CDR1 and CDR2 sequences are SGDLS and YYNGEE. The ends lost 3 bases at V and 6 bases at J; junction bases unmatched: 10.

This chain connects TRBV6-1 to TRBJ2-7; 13 bases are a match to TRBD2. Per germline, CDR1 MNHNS and CDR2 SASEGT. The V and J ends lost 0 bases and 6 bases, in that order; junction bases with no gene match: 5. CDR3 length: 16 residues. CDR3 sequence reads: CASSEAALAGGGEQYF. The CDR3 DNA reads TGTGCCAGCAGTGAAGCCGCACTAGCGGGAGGGGGCGAGCAGTACTTC.

The CDR3 spells CASSQDLVSPYGYTF. CDR3 nucleotides: TGTGCCAGCAGCCAAGATCTGGTCAGTCCCTATGGCTACACCTTC. The J gene is TRBJ1-2, the V gene TRBV3-1 (or the pseudogene TRBV3-2), with no clear D. This CDR3 has 15 residues. Germline values: CDR1 LGHDT, CDR2 YNNKEL (reference sequence). V was pared by 0 bases and J by 4 bases, with 12 bases between.

This rearrangement joins TRBV3-1 (or the pseudogene TRBV3-2) to TRBJ2-5; 9 nucleotides match TRBD1. CDR1 and CDR2 (germline): LGHDT, YNNKEL (reference sequence). Trimming took 3 bases from V and 10 from J; bases not matched to a gene: 6. The CDR3 length is 13 residues. The CDR3 sequence: CASSHRTGEGQYF. The CDR3 region has the DNA TGTGCCAGCAGCCATCGGACAGGGGAAGGCCAGTACTTC.

J is TRBJ1-2 and V is TRBV5-1; TRBD1 matches at 8 bases. Per the germline V gene, CDR1 is SGHRS and CDR2 is YFSETQ. Losses at the gene ends were 0 bases for V and 4 bases for J; bases not matched to a gene: 14. This CDR3 is 18 amino acids long. In DNA, the CDR3 is TGCGCCAGCAGCTTGGTTTGGACAGGGAGAGGGTCCCTCTATGGCTACACCTTC. Its translation: CASSLVWTGRGSLYGYTF.

In its sample, this clone was seen once. This chain uses TRBV28 with TRBJ2-7, with 9 bases identical to TRBD2. J was trimmed by 6 bases and V by 2 bases; bases with no gene match: 11. This CDR3 has 16 residues. CDR1 MDHEN and CDR2 SYDVKM come from the germline V gene. The CDR3 sequence is CASSLGGRGTYGEQYF. As DNA, the CDR3 is TGTGCCAGCAGTTTAGGCGGGAGGGGAACATACGGCGAGCAGTACTTC.

The chain uses TRBV19 and TRBJ2-2; 8 positions match TRBD1. Germline values: CDR1 LNHDA, CDR2 SQIVND (reference sequence). CDR3 length equals 16 residues. Trimming removed 3 bases from V and 4 bases from J; junction bases left unmatched: 7. The DNA of the CDR3 is TGTGCCAGTAGTATTAGGACAGGGACGAGCACCGGGGAGCTGTTTTTT. Its protein is CASSIRTGTSTGELFF.

V is TRBV4-1 and J is TRBJ1-2, with D possibly TRBD1 on 6 matching bases. Looked up from germline, CDR1 is MGHRA and CDR2 is YSYEKL. This CDR3 spans 15 amino acids. V was cut by 1 base and J by 6 bases, with 15 bases left in between. CDR3 in amino acids: CASSQANRDLDGYTF. In DNA, the CDR3 is TGCGCCAGCAGCCAAGCTAACAGGGATTTGGATGGCTACACCTTC.

The chain joins TRBV5-6 to TRBJ2-7; the D is unclear. The germline V gene encodes CDR1 SGHDT and CDR2 YYEEEE. The CDR3 covers 11 residues. V was shortened by 3 bases and J by 4 bases, with 5 bases between the two germline ends. This chain's CDR3 is CASSSVYEQYF. The CDR3 DNA reads as TGTGCCAGCAGCTCCGTGTACGAGCAGTACTTC. Combining the CDR3 with reference TRBV5-6 and TRBJ2-7 gives the whole variable domain DAGVTQSPTHLIKTRGQQVTLRCSPKSGHDTVSWYQQALGQGPQFIFQYYEEEERQRGNFPDRFSGHQFPNYSSELNVNALLLGDSALYLCASSSVYEQYFGPGTRLTVT.

The chain combines TRBV11-2 with TRBJ1-2; the match to TRBD1 covers 7 bases. This CDR3 has 18 amino acids. With V trimmed by 6 bases and J by 1 base, 17 bases remained unmatched. Germline CDR1 reads SGHAT; CDR2 reads FQNNGV. CDR3 sequence (DNA): TGTGCCAGCAGTCTTAGCCCCTCTTCAGGGGGTAATAACTATGGCTACACCTTC. Translation: CASSLSPSSGGNNYGYTF. Looking up the rest from reference TRBV11-2 and TRBJ1-2 gives the full variable domain: EAGVAQSPRYKIIEKRQSVAFWCNPISGHATLYWYQQILGQGPKLLIQFQNNGVVDDSQLPKDRFSAERLKGVDSTLKIQPAKLEDSAVYLCASSLSPSSGGNNYGYTFGSGTRLTVV.

CDR3 nucleotide sequence: TGCGCCAGCAGCTCCCTCCCGGGACAATCCTACGAGCAGTACTTC. Residues: CASSSLPGQSYEQYF. The chain carries TRBV5-1 and TRBJ2-7, with a weak D call TRBD1 (6 bases). Germline V gene sequence: CDR1 SGHRS, CDR2 YFSETQ. With 3 bases removed from V and 1 base from J, the gap between germline ends came to 14 bases. This CDR3 has 15 residues. Full variable domain (rest looked up from reference TRBV5-1 and TRBJ2-7): KAGVTQTPRYLIKTRGQQVTLSCSPISGHRSVSWYQQTPGQGLQFLFEYFSETQRNKGNFPGRFSGRQFSNSRSEMNVSTLELGDSALYLCASSSLPGQSYEQYFGPGTRLTVT.

The genes are TRBV7-9 and TRBJ1-5; 8 nucleotides agree with TRBD1. J was trimmed by 5 bases and V by 5 bases; bases with no gene match: 8. CDR3 length equals 15 residues. Germline V gene sequence: CDR1 SEHNR, CDR2 FQNEAQ (reference sequence). The CDR3 coding sequence is TGTGCCAGCAGCCAAGGACAGGGAAATGATCAGCCCCAGCATTTT. Translating it yields CASSQGQGNDQPQHF.